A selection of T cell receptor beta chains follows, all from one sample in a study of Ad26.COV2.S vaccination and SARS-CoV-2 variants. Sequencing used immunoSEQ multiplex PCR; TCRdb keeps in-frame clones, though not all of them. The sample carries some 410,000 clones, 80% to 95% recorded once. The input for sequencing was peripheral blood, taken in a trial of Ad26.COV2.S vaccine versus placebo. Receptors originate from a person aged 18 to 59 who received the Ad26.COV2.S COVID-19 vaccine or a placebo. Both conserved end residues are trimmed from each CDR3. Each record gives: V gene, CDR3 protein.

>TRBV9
ASSDGTVKNTDTQY
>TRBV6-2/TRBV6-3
ASSQWGQSRGKLF
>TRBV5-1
ASSSRAPGGLLGGELF
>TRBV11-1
ASSTRGVAEGQPQH
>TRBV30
AWGLANEKLF
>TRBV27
ASSLQGSYEQY
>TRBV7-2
ASSSGTSRGETQY
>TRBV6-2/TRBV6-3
ASSGNNRGIEAF
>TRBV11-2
ASSLFSGDYEKLF
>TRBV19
ASSSRARGTTDTQY
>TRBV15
ATSNQGPPDAF
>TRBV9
ASSARGADSGNTIY
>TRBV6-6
ASSPGRSTDTQY
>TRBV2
ASRLAGGPLETQY
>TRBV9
ASSSAGELF
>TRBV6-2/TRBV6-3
ASSQGGKALIEAF
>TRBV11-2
ASREGELRNTIY
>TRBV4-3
ASSQSAGPQYEQY
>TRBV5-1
ASSSRTGETQY
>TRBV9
ASSVATGGKETQY
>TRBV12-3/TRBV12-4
ASSSSGANVLT
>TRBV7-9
ASSLGDRALYNQPQH
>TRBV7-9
AYSEAPMNNEQF
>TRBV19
ASKWTENTEAF
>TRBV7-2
ASSLGQGSDEQF
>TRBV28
ASSFSLNYGYT
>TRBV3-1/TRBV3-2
ASSQSIYEQY
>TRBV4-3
ASSQDAGSTDTQY
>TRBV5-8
ASSLASWADLGAPLH
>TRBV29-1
SVVVSYEQY
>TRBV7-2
ASSLAPYATNEKLF
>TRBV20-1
SASGDTQY
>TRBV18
ASSPADRVTEAF
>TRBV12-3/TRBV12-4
ASSLRPGAEAF
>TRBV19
ASRGGTSGFNEQF
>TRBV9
ASSVGTSGYNEQF
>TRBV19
ASSMGYGQGKDTQY
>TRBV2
ASRVYNEQF
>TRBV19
ASSSSPNPDQQY
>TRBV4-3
ASSRDLSYRKGDEKLF